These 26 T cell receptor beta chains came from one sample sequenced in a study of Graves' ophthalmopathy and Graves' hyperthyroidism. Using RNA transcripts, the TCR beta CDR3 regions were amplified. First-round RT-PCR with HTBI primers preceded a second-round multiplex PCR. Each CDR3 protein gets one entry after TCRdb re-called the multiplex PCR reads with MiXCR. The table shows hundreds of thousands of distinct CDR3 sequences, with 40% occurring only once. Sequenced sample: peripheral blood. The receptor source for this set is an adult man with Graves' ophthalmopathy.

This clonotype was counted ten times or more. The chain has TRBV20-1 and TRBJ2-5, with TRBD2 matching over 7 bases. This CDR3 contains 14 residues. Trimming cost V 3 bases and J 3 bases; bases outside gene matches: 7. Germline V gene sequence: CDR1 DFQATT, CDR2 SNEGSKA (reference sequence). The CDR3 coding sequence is TGCAGTGCTAGGATAGCGGGTGGGAAAGAGACCCAGTACTTC. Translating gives CSARIAGGKETQYF.

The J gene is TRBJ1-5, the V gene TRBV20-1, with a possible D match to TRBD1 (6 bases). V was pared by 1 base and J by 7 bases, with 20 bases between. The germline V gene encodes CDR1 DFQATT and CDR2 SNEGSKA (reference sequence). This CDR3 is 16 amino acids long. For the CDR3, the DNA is TGCAGTGCTAGAGTAGGGTTTGGAACAGGGAGCCAGCCCCAGCATTTT. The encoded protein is CSARVGFGTGSQPQHF.

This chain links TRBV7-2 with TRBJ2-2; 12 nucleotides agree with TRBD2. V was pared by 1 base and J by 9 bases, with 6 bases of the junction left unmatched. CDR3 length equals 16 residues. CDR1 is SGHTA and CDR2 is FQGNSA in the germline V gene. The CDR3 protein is CASSLGGLAGLRELFF. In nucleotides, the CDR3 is TGTGCCAGCAGCTTAGGCGGACTAGCGGGATTAAGGGAGCTGTTTTTT.

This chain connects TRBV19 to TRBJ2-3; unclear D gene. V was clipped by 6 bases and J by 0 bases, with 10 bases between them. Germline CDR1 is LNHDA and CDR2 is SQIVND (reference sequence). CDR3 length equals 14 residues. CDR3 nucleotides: TGTGCCAGTAGCCCCACAAGAAGCACAGATACGCAGTATTTT. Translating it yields CASSPTRSTDTQYF.

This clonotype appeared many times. DNA of the CDR3: TGTGCCAGCAGCTTAATCCATGCAACTAATGAAAAACTGTTTTTT. This codes for CASSLIHATNEKLFF. V and J are TRBV7-9 and TRBJ1-4; D is undetermined. V was trimmed by 2 bases and J by 0 bases, leaving 7 bases between them. The CDR3 is 15 residues long. Germline assignment: CDR1 SEHNR and CDR2 FQNEAQ (reference sequence).

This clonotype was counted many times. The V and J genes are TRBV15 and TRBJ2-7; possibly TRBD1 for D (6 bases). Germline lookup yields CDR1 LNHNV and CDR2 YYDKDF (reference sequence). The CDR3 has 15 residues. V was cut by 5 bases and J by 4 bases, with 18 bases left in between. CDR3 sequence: CATSPRGRGAYEQYF. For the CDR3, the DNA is TGTGCCACCAGCCCTCGAGGCAGGGGAGCGTACGAGCAGTACTTC.

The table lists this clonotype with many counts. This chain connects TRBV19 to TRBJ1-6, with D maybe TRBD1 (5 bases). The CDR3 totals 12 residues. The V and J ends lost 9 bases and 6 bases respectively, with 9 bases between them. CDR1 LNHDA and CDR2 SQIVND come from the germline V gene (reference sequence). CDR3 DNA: TGTGCCAGCCGGGACTTTAATTCACCCCTCCACTTT. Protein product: CASRDFNSPLHF.

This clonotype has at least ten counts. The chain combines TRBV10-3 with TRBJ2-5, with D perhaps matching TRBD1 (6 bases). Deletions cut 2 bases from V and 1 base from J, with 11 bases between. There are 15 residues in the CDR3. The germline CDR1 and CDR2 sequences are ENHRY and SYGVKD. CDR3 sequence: CAISEDRDTQETQYF. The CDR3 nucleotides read TGTGCCATCAGTGAGGATCGGGACACCCAAGAGACCCAGTACTTC.

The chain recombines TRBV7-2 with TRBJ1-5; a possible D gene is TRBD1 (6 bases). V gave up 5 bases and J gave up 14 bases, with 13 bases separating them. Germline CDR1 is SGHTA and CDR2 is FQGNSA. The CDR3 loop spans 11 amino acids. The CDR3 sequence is CASSPGGPEHF. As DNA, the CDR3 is TGTGCCAGCAGCCCGGGGGGCCCCGAGCATTTT.

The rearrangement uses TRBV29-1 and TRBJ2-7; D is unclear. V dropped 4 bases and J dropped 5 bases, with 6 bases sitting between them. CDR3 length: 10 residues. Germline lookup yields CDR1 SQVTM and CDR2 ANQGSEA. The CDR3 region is CSVALDEQYF. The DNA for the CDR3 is TGCAGCGTTGCTTTGGACGAGCAGTACTTC.

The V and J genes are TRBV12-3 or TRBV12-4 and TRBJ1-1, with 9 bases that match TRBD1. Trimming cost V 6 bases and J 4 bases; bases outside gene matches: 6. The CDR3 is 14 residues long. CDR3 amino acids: CASRTGQGSTEAFF. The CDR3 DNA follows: TGTGCCAGCAGAACTGGACAGGGGAGCACTGAAGCTTTCTTT.

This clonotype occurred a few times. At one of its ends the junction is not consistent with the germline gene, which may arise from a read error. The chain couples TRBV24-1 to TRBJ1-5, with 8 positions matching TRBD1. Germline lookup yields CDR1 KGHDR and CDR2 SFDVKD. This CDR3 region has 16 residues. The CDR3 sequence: CASSSYRGTSNQPQHF. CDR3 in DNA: TGTGCCAGCAGTTCCTACAGGGGGACGAGCAATCAGCCCCAGCATTTT.

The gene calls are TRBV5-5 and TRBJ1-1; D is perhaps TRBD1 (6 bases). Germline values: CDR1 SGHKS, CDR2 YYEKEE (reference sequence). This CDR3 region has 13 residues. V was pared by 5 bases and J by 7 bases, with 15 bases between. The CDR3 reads CASRLLGGGEAFF. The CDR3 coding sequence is TGTGCCAGCAGACTGCTGGGGGGCGGTGAAGCTTTCTTT.

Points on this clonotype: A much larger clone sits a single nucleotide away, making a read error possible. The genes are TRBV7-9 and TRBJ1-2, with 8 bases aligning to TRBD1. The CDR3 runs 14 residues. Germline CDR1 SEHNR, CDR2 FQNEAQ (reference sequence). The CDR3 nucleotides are TGTGCCGGCAGCCTAGGGACAGGCACCTATGGCTACACCTTC. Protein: CAGSLGTGTYGYTF.

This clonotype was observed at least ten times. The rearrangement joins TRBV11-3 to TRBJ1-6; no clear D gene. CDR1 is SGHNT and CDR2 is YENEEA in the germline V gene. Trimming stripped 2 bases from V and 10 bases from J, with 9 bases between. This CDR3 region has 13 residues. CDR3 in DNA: TGTGCCAGCAGCTTAAACTCGGTATCACCCCTCCACTTT. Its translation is CASSLNSVSPLHF. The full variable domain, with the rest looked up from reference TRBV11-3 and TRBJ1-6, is EAGVVQSPRYKIIEKKQPVAFWCNPISGHNTLYWYLQNLGQGPELLIRYENEEAVDDSQLPKDRFSAERLKGVDSTLKIQPAELGDSAVYLCASSLNSVSPLHFGNGTRLTVT.

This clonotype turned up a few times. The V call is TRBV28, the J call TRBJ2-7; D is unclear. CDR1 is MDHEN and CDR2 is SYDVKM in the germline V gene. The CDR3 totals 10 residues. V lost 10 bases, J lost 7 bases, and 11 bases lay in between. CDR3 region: CATFSGEQYF. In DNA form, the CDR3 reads TGTGCCACCTTCAGTGGGGAGCAGTACTTC.

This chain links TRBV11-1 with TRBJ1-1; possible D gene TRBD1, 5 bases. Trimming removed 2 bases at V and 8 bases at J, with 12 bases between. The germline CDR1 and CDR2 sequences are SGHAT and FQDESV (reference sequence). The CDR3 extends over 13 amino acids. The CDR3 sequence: CASSLSPDREAFF. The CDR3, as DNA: TGTGCCAGCAGCTTATCCCCCGACAGAGAAGCTTTCTTT.

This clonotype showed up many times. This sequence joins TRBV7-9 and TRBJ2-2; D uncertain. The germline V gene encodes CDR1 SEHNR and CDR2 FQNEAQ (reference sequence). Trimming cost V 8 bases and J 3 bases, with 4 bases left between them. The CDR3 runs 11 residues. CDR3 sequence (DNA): TGTGCCAGCGGCGACACCGGGGAGCTGTTTTTT. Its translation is CASGDTGELFF. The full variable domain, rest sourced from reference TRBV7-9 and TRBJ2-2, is DTGVSQNPRHKITKRGQNVTFRCDPISEHNRLYWYRQTLGQGPEFLTYFQNEAQLEKSRLLSDRFSAERPKGSFSTLEIQRTEQGDSAMYLCASGDTGELFFGEGSRLTVL.

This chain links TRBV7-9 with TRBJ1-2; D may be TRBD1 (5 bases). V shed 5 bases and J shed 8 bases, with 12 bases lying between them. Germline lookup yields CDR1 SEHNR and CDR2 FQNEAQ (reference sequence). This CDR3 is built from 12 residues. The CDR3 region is CASSLEGQGYTF. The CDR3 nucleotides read TGTGCCAGCAGCCTAGAGGGGCAAGGCTACACCTTC.

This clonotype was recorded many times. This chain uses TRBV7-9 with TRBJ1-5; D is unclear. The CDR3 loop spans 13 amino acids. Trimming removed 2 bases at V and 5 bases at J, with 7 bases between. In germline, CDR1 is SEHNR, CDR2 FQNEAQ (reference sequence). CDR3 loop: CASSLSTHQPQHF. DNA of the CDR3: TGTGCCAGCAGCTTAAGCACCCATCAGCCCCAGCATTTT. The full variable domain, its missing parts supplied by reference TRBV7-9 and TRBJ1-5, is DTGVSQNPRHKITKRGQNVTFRCDPISEHNRLYWYRQTLGQGPEFLTYFQNEAQLEKSRLLSDRFSAERPKGSFSTLEIQRTEQGDSAMYLCASSLSTHQPQHFGDGTRLSIL.

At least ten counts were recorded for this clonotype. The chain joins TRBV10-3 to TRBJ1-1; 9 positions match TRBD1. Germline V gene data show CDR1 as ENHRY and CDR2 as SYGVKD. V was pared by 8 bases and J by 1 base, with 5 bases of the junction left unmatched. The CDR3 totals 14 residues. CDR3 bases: TGTGCCATCTCAAAGGGACAGGGGAACACTGAAGCTTTCTTT. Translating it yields CAISKGQGNTEAFF.

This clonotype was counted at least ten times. The CDR3 is CASSLETVAYTF. The CDR3, as DNA: TGTGCCAGCAGTTTAGAGACAGTGGCCTACACCTTC. The V call is TRBV12-3 or TRBV12-4, the J call TRBJ1-2; D possibly corresponds to TRBD1 (5 bases). The CDR3 consists of 12 residues. Trimming cost V 1 base and J 10 bases, with 10 bases left between them.

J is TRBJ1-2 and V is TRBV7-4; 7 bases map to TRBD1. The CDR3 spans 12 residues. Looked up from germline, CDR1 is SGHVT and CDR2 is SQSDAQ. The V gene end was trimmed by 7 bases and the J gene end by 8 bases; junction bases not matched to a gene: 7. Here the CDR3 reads CASTSGTEGYTF. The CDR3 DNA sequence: TGTGCCAGCACCTCGGGGACAGAAGGCTACACCTTC. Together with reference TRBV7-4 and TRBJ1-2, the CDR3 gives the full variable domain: GAGVSQSPRYKVAKRGRDVALRCDSISGHVTLYWYRQTLGQGSEVLTYSQSDAQRDKSGRPSGRFSAERPERSVSTLKIQRTEQGDSAVYLCASTSGTEGYTFGSGTRLTVV.

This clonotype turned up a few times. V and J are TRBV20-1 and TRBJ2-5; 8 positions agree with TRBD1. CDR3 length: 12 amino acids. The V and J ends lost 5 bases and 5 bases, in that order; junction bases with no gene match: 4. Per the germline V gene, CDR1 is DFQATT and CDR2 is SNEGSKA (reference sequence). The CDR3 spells CSAHRGEETQYF. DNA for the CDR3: TGCAGTGCTCACAGGGGGGAGGAGACCCAGTACTTC.

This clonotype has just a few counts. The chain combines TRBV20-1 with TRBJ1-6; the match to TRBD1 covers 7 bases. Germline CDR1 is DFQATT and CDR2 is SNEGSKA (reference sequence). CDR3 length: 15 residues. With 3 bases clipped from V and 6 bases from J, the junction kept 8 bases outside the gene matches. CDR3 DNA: TGCAGTGCTAGGGGGACAGTCCAAAGTAATTCACCCCTCCACTTT. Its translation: CSARGTVQSNSPLHF.

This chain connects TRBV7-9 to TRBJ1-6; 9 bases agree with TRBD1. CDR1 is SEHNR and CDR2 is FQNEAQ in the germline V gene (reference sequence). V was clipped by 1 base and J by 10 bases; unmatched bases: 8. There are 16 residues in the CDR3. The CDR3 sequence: CASSLDGTGSGSPLHF. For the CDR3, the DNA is TGTGCCAGCAGCTTAGACGGGACAGGGAGTGGCTCACCCCTCCACTTT.